A selection of T cell receptor beta chains follows, all from one sample in a study of blood T cells in healthy people across ages. TCRdb re-derived calls from the 5' RACE reads in MiXCR, one entry per CDR3 protein. The sample has about 1,400,000 distinct CDR3 sequences, approximately 59% seen once. Sequencing was carried out using blood. These receptors all come from a man aged 18-30 years in good health. CDR3s include the opening cysteine and the closing phenylalanine or tryptophan. Fields, in order: clone size, V gene, D gene, J gene, CDR3 DNA, CDR3 protein. D genes are given only for firm matches. For some rows the clone size is stated as once, few or many, or as a class when expanded; others skip it.

-	TRBV20-1	TRBD2	TRBJ2-3	TGCAGTGCTAGTTATCTTGCGGGAGCCGGAGATACGCAGTATTTT	CSASYLAGAGDTQYF
-	TRBV29-1	-	TRBJ1-2	TGCAGCGTCAGCCCCTACGGGAACTATGGCTACACCTTC	CSVSPYGNYGYTF
once	TRBV27	TRBD2	TRBJ2-7	TGTGCCAGCAGTTTATCACCGCCTCGACTAGCGGACTTGTCCTACGAGCAGTACTTC	CASSLSPPRLADLSYEQYF
-	TRBV7-9	-	TRBJ1-2	TGTGCCAGCGGAAAGACAGACAACTATGGCTACACCTTC	CASGKTDNYGYTF
-	TRBV30	TRBD1	TRBJ1-2	TGTGCCTGGAGTGTAGGGTCGGGTAGAGCTCACAGGGGGCCCGGGGACTATGGCTACACCTTC	CAWSVGSGRAHRGPGDYGYTF
-	TRBV10-3	-	TRBJ2-7	TGTGCCATCAGTGAGTCACGTCAGAGGGGCGAGCAGTACTTC	CAISESRQRGEQYF
few	TRBV4-2	-	TRBJ1-5	TGTGCCAGCAGCCAAGATTCAGGAGAGGGATATCAGCCCCAGCATTTT	CASSQDSGEGYQPQHF
-	TRBV4-2	-	TRBJ2-1	TGTGCCAGCAGCCCGGGGAGCCTGACCTATGAGCAGTTCTTC	CASSPGSLTYEQFF
-	TRBV6-5	-	TRBJ1-6	TGTGCCAGCAGGGACCCCCAGGGGTTGTCGGCGCCCCTCCACTTT	CASRDPQGLSAPLHF
-	TRBV12-5	-	TRBJ2-2	TGTGCTAGTGGTTTTGGACAGAACCTGAACACCGGGGAGCTGTTTTTT	CASGFGQNLNTGELFF
once	TRBV6-5	-	TRBJ1-2	TGTGCCAGCAGGGACAGAGACTTAGGCTACACCTTC	CASRDRDLGYTF
-	TRBV25-1	-	TRBJ1-2	TGTGCCAGCAGCCGGGACTCCCCGATCTATGGCTACACCTTC	CASSRDSPIYGYTF
-	TRBV20-1	TRBD2	TRBJ2-1	TGCAGTGCTGGAGCGGGAGGGAGGCATGAGCAGTTCTTC	CSAGAGGRHEQFF
-	TRBV6-1	-	TRBJ1-2	TGTGCCAGCAGTACCCGGGACCGGCGTAGTGGATATGGCTACACCTTC	CASSTRDRRSGYGYTF
-	TRBV12-5	-	TRBJ2-7	TGTGCTAGTGGTCCGGGGAACTACGAGCAGTACTTC	CASGPGNYEQYF
-	TRBV2	TRBD1	TRBJ1-5	TGTGCCAGCAGGGCAGGGGGCTCGGCGGACAATGGTCAGCCCCAGCATTTT	CASRAGGSADNGQPQHF
-	TRBV5-4	TRBD1	TRBJ2-3	TGTGCCAGCAGCCCGAATCGGGACAGATCGACAGATACGCAGTATTTT	CASSPNRDRSTDTQYF
-	TRBV20-1	-	TRBJ2-6	TGCAGTGCTAGAGTCGGGGGCGCCCTAGCGGGGGCCAACGTCCTGACTTTC	CSARVGGALAGANVLTF
once	TRBV4-2	-	TRBJ2-2	TGTGCCAGCAGCCAAGATGGGGGGTCCTACACCGGGGAGCTGTTTTTT	CASSQDGGSYTGELFF
-	TRBV4-1	-	TRBJ2-7	TGCGCCAGCAGCCACCTAAGTGGCCTACACAATGAGCAGTACTTC	CASSHLSGLHNEQYF
-	TRBV10-3	-	TRBJ2-7	TGTGCCATCAGTGGGGAGAGGCACGAGCAGTACTTC	CAISGERHEQYF
-	TRBV6-6	-	TRBJ2-6	TGTGCCAGCAGTTACCTAGACTCTGGGGCCAACGTCCTGACTTTC	CASSYLDSGANVLTF
few	TRBV2	-	TRBJ2-4	TGTGCCAGCGACCACGTGGGCTCCGAAAACATTCAGTACTTC	CASDHVGSENIQYF
-	TRBV5-1	-	TRBJ2-7	TGCGCCAGCAGCTTGGGTCTAGGCTCTCACCCTCACGAGCAGTACTTC	CASSLGLGSHPHEQYF
-	TRBV3-1	TRBD2	TRBJ2-7	TGTGCCAGCAGCCAAGAGTTAGGACCGGGGGGCGAGCAGTACTTC	CASSQELGPGGEQYF
-	TRBV10-3	-	TRBJ2-7	TGTGCCACCTTTGAGACGATCCCCTTGGGGGAGCAGTACTTC	CATFETIPLGEQYF